This T cell receptor (beta chain) derives from a study of blood T cell repertoires in COVID-19. This clone is a singleton in its sample. Enrolment of Seattle patients took place during active infection, and they were followed longitudinally. Data came from immunoSEQ multiplex PCR; TCRdb stores just in-frame clones and leaves some out. Seen here are 200,000 to 250,000 clones, around 80% observed once, and the top ten hold 10% to 13%. CDR3 length: 16 amino acids. CDR1 and CDR2 from the germline V gene are SGHAT and FQNNGV. Trimming at V came to 2 bases and at J to 7 bases, leaving 9 bases not matched to a gene.

This chain links TRBV11-2 with TRBJ2-3, with 10 bases aligning to TRBD2. This receptor was obtained from a woman older than 75 with COVID-19, enrolled during active disease. Sequenced material: peripheral blood. The CDR3 sequence is CASSLRGTSVANTQYF. For the CDR3, the DNA is TGTGCCAGCAGCTTACGCGGGACTAGCGTCGCGAATACGCAGTATTTT.